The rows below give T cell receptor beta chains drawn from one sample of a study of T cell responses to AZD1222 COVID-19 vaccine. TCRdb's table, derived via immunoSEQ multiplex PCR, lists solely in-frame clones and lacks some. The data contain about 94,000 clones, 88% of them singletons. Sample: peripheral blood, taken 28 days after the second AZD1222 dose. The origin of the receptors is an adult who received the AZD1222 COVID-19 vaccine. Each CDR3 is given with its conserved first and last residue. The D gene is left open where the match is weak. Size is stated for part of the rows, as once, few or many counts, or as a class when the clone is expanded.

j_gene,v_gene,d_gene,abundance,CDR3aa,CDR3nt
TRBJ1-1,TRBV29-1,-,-,CSVGPSSGEAFF,TGCAGCGTTGGACCCTCGTCGGGGGAAGCTTTCTTT
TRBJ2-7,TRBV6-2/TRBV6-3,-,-,CASSYPGTLPTQQYF,TGTGCCAGCAGTTACCCGGGGACTCTTCCTACGCAGCAGTACTTC
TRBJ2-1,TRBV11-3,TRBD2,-,CASSLGGGSSGGYWNEQFF,TGTGCCAGCAGCTTAGGAGGAGGGTCTAGCGGGGGGTACTGGAATGAGCAGTTCTTC
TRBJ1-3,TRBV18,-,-,CASSPQGLAGNTIYF,TGTGCCAGCTCACCACAGGGCCTTGCTGGAAACACCATATATTTT
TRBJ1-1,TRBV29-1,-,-,CSVGGRHTEAFF,TGCAGCGTCGGAGGGAGGCACACTGAAGCTTTCTTT
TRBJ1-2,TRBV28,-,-,CASSLSEAGYSNYGYTF,TGTGCCAGCAGTTTATCAGAGGCTGGGTATTCTAACTATGGCTACACCTTC
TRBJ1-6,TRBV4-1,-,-,CASSQEATPTGLSPLHF,TGCGCCAGCAGCCAAGAGGCCACTCCAACGGGGCTTTCACCCCTCCACTTT
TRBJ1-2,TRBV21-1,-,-,CASSKRPGQKTTRGSYTF,TGTGCCAGCAGCAAAAGGCCGGGACAGAAGACAACGCGGGGATCCTACACCTTC
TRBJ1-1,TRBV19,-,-,CASSAQSNTEAFF,TGTGCCAGTAGTGCTCAATCTAACACTGAAGCTTTCTTT
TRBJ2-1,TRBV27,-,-,CASSLHRGGEQFF,TGTGCCAGCAGTTTGCACAGGGGAGGTGAGCAGTTCTTC
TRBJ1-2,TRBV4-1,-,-,CASSQADGWAGGYTF,TGCGCCAGCAGCCAAGCCGATGGGTGGGCTGGCGGCTACACCTTC
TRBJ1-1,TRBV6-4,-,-,CASSVGELTEAFF,TGTGCCAGCAGTGTCGGTGAGTTAACTGAAGCTTTCTTT
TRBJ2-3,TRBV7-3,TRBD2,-,CASSSVTSGRAGGDTQYF,TGTGCCAGCAGCTCCGTGACTAGCGGGAGGGCCGGGGGAGATACGCAGTATTTT
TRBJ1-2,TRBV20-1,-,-,CSAWDDPNYTF,TGCAGTGCCTGGGACGACCCTAACTACACCTTC
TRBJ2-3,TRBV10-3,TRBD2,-,CAISDLAGVADTQYF,TGTGCCATCAGTGATTTGGCGGGAGTGGCAGATACGCAGTATTTT
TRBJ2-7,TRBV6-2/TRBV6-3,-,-,CASSYGIENLSYEQYF,TGTGCCAGCAGTTACGGTATTGAAAACCTCTCCTACGAGCAGTACTTC
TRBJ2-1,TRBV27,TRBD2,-,CASSPRTSGYNEQFF,TGTGCCAGCAGTCCTAGGACTAGCGGATACAATGAGCAGTTCTTC
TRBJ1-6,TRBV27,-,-,CASSLQGQNSPLHF,TGTGCCAGCAGCCTACAGGGTCAGAATTCACCCCTCCACTTT
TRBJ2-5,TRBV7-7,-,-,CASSLVPGPRAQYF,TGTGCTAGCAGCTTAGTCCCGGGTCCAAGGGCCCAGTACTTC
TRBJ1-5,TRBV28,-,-,CASSLSTGINQPQHF,TGTGCCAGCAGTCTATCGACAGGAATCAATCAGCCCCAGCATTTT
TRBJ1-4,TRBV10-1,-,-,CASGQPNEKLFF,TGCGCCAGCGGCCAGCCGAATGAAAAACTGTTTTTT
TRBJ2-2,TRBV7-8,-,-,CASSRFLGRNTGELFF,TGTGCCAGCAGCCGCTTCCTTGGACGTAACACCGGGGAGCTGTTTTTT
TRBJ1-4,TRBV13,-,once,CASSPTRGGPKLFF,TGTGCCAGCAGCCCGACGCGCGGAGGACCAAAACTGTTTTTT
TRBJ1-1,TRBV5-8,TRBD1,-,CASSLGLQGEAFF,TGTGCCAGCAGCTTGGGGTTACAGGGGGAAGCTTTCTTT
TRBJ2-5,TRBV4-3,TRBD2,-,CASSQTPSGGAQETQYF,TGCGCCAGCAGCCAGACCCCTAGCGGGGGGGCCCAAGAGACCCAGTACTTC
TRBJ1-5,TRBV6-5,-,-,CASRDRRDQPQHF,TGTGCCAGCAGGGACAGACGAGATCAGCCCCAGCATTTT
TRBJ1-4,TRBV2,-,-,CASSWIATNEKLFF,TGTGCCAGCAGTTGGATTGCAACTAATGAAAAACTGTTTTTT
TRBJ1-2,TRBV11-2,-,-,CASSPTDGYGYTF,TGTGCCAGCAGCCCCACCGACGGCTATGGCTACACCTTC
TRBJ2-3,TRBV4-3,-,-,CASSQGWGGTDTQYF,TGCGCCAGCAGCCAAGGTTGGGGCGGCACAGATACGCAGTATTTT
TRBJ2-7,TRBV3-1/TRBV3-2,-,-,CASSRDIYYEQYF,TGTGCCAGCAGCCGGGACATTTACTACGAGCAGTACTTC
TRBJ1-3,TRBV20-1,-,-,CRGLRNTIYF,TGCAGGGGTCTGCGAAACACCATATATTTT
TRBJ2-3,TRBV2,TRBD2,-,CASSIAGGYTDTQYF,TGTGCCAGCAGTATAGCGGGGGGCTACACAGATACGCAGTATTTT
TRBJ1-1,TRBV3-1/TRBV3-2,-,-,CASSQSARYTEAFF,TGTGCCAGCAGCCAAAGCGCCCGGTACACTGAAGCTTTCTTT
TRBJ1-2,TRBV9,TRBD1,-,CASSLRQGSNYGYTF,TGTGCCAGCAGTTTGAGACAGGGATCTAACTATGGCTACACCTTC
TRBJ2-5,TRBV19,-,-,CASSIAGETQYF,TGTGCCAGTAGTATAGCGGGAGAGACCCAGTACTTC
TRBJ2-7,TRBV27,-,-,CASSSSGGLFAYEQYF,TGTGCCAGCAGTTCCTCGGGGGGCCTCTTCGCCTACGAGCAGTACTTC
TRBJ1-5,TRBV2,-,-,CASTLGRLQPQHF,TGTGCCAGCACCCTTGGGCGCTTGCAGCCCCAGCATTTT
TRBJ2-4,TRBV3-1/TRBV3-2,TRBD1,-,CASSQDRTGENIQYF,TGTGCCAGCAGCCAAGACAGGACAGGGGAAAACATTCAGTACTTC
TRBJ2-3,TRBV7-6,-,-,CASSLMGAYTDTQYF,TGTGCCAGCAGCTTAATGGGGGCCTACACAGATACGCAGTATTTT
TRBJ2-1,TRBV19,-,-,CASSIVSIGSYNEQFF,TGTGCCAGTAGTATAGTGAGCATAGGGTCCTACAATGAGCAGTTCTTC
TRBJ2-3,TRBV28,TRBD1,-,CASSLWGTGTDTQYF,TGTGCCAGCAGTTTATGGGGGACAGGCACAGATACGCAGTATTTT
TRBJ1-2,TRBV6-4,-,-,CASSDSDSLEGYTF,TGTGCCAGCAGTGACTCGGACAGCTTGGAGGGCTACACCTTC
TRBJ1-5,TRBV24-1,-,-,CATSESDSAFNQPQHF,TGTGCCACCAGTGAATCAGACAGCGCCTTCAATCAGCCCCAGCATTTT
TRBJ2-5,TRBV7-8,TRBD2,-,CASSPTGLALGETQYF,TGTGCCAGCAGCCCAACGGGACTAGCGTTGGGGGAGACCCAGTACTTC
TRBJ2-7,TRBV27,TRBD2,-,CASTHGTSGGEQYF,TGTGCCAGCACCCATGGGACTAGCGGCGGCGAGCAGTACTTC
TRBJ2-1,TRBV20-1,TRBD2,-,CSASGLAVPYNEQFF,TGCAGTGCTAGTGGTCTAGCGGTACCCTACAATGAGCAGTTCTTC
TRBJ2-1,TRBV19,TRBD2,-,CASSIGSGRGMNEQFF,TGTGCCAGTAGTATAGGTAGCGGGAGGGGGATGAATGAGCAGTTCTTC
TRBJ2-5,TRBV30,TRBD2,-,CASAAGVGETQYF,TGTGCCTCTGCAGCGGGAGTGGGAGAGACCCAGTACTTC
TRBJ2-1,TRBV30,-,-,CAYYHPHRGEQFF,TGTGCCTACTACCACCCCCATCGGGGTGAGCAGTTCTTC
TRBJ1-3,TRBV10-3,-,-,CAISVEGGNTIYF,TGTGCCATCAGTGTAGAGGGAGGAAACACCATATATTTT
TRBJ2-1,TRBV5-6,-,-,CASSLGGSSYNEQFF,TGTGCCAGCAGCTTGGGTGGGAGCTCCTACAATGAGCAGTTCTTC
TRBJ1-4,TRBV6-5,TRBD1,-,CASSYVGRGLFF,TGTGCCAGCAGTTACGTTGGCAGGGGGCTGTTTTTT
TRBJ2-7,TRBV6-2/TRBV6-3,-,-,CASSYGFRRTYEQYF,TGTGCCAGCAGTTACGGGTTCAGGAGGACCTACGAGCAGTACTTC
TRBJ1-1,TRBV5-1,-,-,CASSPREGGNTEAFF,TGCGCCAGCAGCCCTCGGGAGGGCGGGAACACTGAAGCTTTCTTT
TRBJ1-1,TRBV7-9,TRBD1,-,CASSGFRGGTEAFF,TGTGCCAGCAGCGGCTTCAGGGGGGGGACTGAAGCTTTCTTT
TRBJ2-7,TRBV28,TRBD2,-,CAVGREASYEQYF,TGTGCCGTGGGGAGGGAGGCCTCCTACGAGCAGTACTTC